The source of this T cell receptor (beta chain) is a study of T cell responses to AZD1222 COVID-19 vaccine. Method: immunoSEQ multiplex PCR; TCRdb's copy keeps in-frame clones and lacks some. There are 90,000 to 120,000 clones in the sample; 85% to 90% occur only once, and 15% to 20% lies in the top ten. In germline, CDR1 is ENHRY, CDR2 SYGVKD. With 5 bases removed from V and 8 bases from J, the gap between germline ends came to 13 bases. There are 14 residues in the CDR3. The sequence was obtained from an adult in good health. Sequenced here: peripheral blood, sampled on day 0 of AZD1222 vaccination. The chain recombines TRBV10-3 with TRBJ1-6; no clear D gene. The DNA for the CDR3 is TGTGCCATCAGTTCGGACGGTAGCGATTCACCCCTCCACTTT. It is translated as CAISSDGSDSPLHF.